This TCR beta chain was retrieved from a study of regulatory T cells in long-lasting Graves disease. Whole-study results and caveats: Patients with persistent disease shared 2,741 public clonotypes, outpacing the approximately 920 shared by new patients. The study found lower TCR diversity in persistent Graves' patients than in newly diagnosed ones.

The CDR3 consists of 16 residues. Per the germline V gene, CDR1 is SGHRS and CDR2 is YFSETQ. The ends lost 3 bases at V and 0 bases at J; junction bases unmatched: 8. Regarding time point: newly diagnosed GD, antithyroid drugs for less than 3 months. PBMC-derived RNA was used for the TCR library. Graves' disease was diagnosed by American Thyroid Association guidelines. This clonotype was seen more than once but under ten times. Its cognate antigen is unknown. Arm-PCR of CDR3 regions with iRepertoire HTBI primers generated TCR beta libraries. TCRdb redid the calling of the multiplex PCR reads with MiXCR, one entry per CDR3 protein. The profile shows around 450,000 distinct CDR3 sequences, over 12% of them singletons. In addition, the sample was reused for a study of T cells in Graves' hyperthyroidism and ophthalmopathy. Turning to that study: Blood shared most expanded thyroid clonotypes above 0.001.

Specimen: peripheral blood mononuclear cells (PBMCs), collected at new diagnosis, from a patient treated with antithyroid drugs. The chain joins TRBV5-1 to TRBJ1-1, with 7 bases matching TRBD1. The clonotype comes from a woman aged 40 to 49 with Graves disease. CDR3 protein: CASSWPTGWLNTEAFF. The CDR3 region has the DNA TGCGCCAGCAGCTGGCCGACAGGGTGGCTGAACACTGAAGCTTTCTTT.